This section outlines one T cell receptor (beta chain) sequence together with its context. Profiling relied on immunoSEQ multiplex PCR, and the TCRdb table lists in-frame clones only, not all of them. The profile covers 100,000 to 150,000 clones, with 75% to 95% appearing a single time and roughly 2.5% taken by the ten largest. This entry is derived from a study of control samples from healthy donors and cancer patients. The sequenced sample was blood. The source is a man between 18 and 35 years old in good health.

CDR3 nucleotide sequence: TGTGCCAGCAGCTGGACAGGGACCTCAGATACGCAGTATTTT. Amino acid sequence: CASSWTGTSDTQYF. This sequence joins TRBV5-4 and TRBJ2-3; 8 bases line up with TRBD1. V trimming: 3 bases; J trimming: 4 bases; junction bases outside the gene matches: 4. The CDR3 spans 14 residues. Germline V gene sequence: CDR1 SGHNT, CDR2 YYREEE (reference sequence).